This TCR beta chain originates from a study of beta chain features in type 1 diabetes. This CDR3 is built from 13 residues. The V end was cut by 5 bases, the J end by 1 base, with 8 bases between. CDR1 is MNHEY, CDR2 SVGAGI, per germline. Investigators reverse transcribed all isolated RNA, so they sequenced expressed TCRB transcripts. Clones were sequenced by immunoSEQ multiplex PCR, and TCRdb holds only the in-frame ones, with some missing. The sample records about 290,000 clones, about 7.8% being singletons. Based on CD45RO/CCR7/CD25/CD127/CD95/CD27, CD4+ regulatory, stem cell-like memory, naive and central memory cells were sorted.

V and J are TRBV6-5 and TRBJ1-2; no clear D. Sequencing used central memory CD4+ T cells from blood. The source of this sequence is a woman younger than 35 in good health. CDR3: CASSGQYNYGYTF. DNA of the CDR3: TGTGCCAGCAGTGGGCAGTATAACTATGGCTACACCTTC.